A single sample is the source of the 6 T cell receptor beta chains below, sequenced in a study of blood T cell repertoires in COVID-19. Measured with immunoSEQ multiplex PCR; TCRdb has only the in-frame clones, and not every one. The sample lists around 60,000 clones; about three quarters were seen once. Material: peripheral blood. These receptors were taken from a man aged 25-45 years with COVID-19, enrolled during active disease.

The chain links TRBV18 to TRBJ2-5; tentatively, D is TRBD2 (6 bases). The CDR3 runs 12 residues. Trimming cost V 4 bases and J 13 bases, with 16 bases left between them. Germline loops: CDR1 KGHSH, CDR2 LQKENI. The CDR3 DNA is TGTGCCAGCTCACTAACGGGAGAGCTCATGTACTTC. Translating gives CASSLTGELMYF.

This clone was found once. The gene calls are TRBV15 and TRBJ1-2; a weak D match, TRBD1 (6 bases). The CDR3 extends over 15 amino acids. The ends were cut back, 0 bases at V and 3 bases at J, with 11 bases in the middle. CDR1 and CDR2 from the germline V gene are LNHNV and YYDKDF (reference sequence). The CDR3 is CATSRDWDTDYGYTF. CDR3 nucleotides: TGTGCCACCAGCAGAGATTGGGACACCGACTATGGCTACACCTTC.

This clone appeared a few times. J is TRBJ1-3 and V is TRBV3-1 (or the pseudogene TRBV3-2); D unresolved. With 0 bases removed from V and 0 bases from J, the gap between germline ends came to 6 bases. There are 15 residues in the CDR3. Germline CDR1 LGHDT, CDR2 YNNKEL (reference sequence). The CDR3: CASSQESFSGNTIYF. CDR3 sequence (DNA): TGTGCCAGCAGCCAAGAATCGTTCTCTGGAAACACCATATATTTT.

This sequence joins TRBV11-2 and TRBJ2-3, with 12 bases aligning to TRBD1. Looked up from germline, CDR1 is SGHAT and CDR2 is FQNNGV. CDR3 length: 17 amino acids. With 4 bases clipped from V and 1 base from J, the junction kept 6 bases outside the gene matches. The CDR3 sequence is CASSSTGTGGRTDTQYF. CDR3 bases: TGTGCCAGCAGCTCAACCGGGACAGGGGGCCGCACAGATACGCAGTATTTT.

The rearrangement joins TRBV5-1 to TRBJ1-4, with a tentative D call TRBD1 (6 bases). CDR1 is SGHRS, CDR2 YFSETQ, per germline. V lost 4 bases, J lost 5 bases, and 15 bases lay in between. CDR3 size: 15 residues. CDR3 nucleotides: TGCGCCAGCAGCACGACAACAGGGTTGAATGAAAAACTGTTTTTT. Protein product: CASSTTTGLNEKLFF.

The J gene is TRBJ2-1, the V gene TRBV5-1; maybe TRBD1 (6 bases). Deletions cut 3 bases from V and 0 bases from J, with 10 bases between. This CDR3 is built from 15 residues. From germline, CDR1 is SGHRS and CDR2 YFSETQ. In DNA, the CDR3 is TGCGCCAGCAGCTGGGACATTCGCTCCTACAATGAGCAGTTCTTC. Protein product: CASSWDIRSYNEQFF.